The subject of this entry is one TCR beta chain. Germline loops: CDR1 SQVTM, CDR2 ANQGSEA. V was clipped by 1 base and J by 7 bases; unmatched bases: 6. The CDR3 covers 14 residues. As originally analysed: After removing out-of-frame reads, 2 million to 2.5 million distinct TCRbeta sequences remained. The assay was immunoSEQ multiplex PCR, and TCRdb's table has in-frame clones only and misses some. Clone size and the V and J calls come from that table; the DNA yielded D and trimming. The sample records 45,000 to 50,000 clones, around 74% being singletons. This record comes from a study of memory CD4+ T cells and cytomegalovirus serostatus. For the study at large: Donors were healthy Belgian adults, 10 or so CMV seropositive and 20 to 30 seronegative.

The sort gate was single viable CD3+CD4+CD8-CD45RO+ cells for memory CD4+ T cells. Serostatus was set by detecting CMV pp150, pp28, p38, p52 IgG. V and J are TRBV29-1 and TRBJ1-2; TRBD1 matches 10 bases. The sample consisted of memory CD4+ T cells from blood. This clonotype originated in an adult in good health and CMV-seronegative. The CDR3 is CSVEGGTGEGGYTF. The CDR3 nucleotides are TGCAGCGTTGAAGGCGGGACAGGGGAGGGTGGCTACACCTTC.